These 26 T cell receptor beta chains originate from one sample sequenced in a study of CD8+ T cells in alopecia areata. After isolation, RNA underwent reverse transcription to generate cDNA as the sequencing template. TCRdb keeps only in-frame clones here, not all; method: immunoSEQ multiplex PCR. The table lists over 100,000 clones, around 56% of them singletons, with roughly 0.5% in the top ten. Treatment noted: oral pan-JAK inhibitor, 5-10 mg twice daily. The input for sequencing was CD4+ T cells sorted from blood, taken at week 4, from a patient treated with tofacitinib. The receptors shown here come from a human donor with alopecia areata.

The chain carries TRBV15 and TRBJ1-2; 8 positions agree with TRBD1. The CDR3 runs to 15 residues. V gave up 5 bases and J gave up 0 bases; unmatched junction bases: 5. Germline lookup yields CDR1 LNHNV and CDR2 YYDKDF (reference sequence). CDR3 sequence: CATSGTGHANYGYTF. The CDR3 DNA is TGTGCCACCAGCGGGACAGGACATGCTAACTATGGCTACACCTTC.

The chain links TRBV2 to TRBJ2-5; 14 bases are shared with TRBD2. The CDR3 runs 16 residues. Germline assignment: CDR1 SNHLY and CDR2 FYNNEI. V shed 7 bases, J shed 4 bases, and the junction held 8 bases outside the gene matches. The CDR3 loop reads CASTGLAGAGRETQYF. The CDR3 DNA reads TGTGCCAGCACGGGACTAGCGGGAGCCGGGAGAGAGACCCAGTACTTC.

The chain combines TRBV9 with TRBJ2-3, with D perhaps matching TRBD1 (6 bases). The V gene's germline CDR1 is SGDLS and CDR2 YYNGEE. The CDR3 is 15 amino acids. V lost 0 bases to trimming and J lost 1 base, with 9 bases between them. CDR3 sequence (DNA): TGTGCCAGCAGCGTAGAGTGGACAGGCACAGATACGCAGTATTTT. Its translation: CASSVEWTGTDTQYF.

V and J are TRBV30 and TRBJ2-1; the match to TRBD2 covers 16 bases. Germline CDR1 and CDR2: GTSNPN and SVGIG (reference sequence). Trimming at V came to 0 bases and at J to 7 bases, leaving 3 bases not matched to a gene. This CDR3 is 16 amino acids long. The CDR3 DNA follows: TGTGCCTGGAGTGTACAGGGACTAGCGGGGGGGAATGAGCAGTTCTTC. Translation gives CAWSVQGLAGGNEQFF.

The CDR3 protein is CSVRQGADTQYF. The CDR3 nucleotides are TGCAGCGTCAGACAGGGGGCGGATACGCAGTATTTT. This chain uses TRBV29-1 with TRBJ2-3; TRBD1 aligns across 10 bases. V was pared by 6 bases and J by 6 bases, with 3 bases of the junction left unmatched. Germline V CDR1 and CDR2: SQVTM, ANQGSEA. The CDR3 consists of 12 residues.

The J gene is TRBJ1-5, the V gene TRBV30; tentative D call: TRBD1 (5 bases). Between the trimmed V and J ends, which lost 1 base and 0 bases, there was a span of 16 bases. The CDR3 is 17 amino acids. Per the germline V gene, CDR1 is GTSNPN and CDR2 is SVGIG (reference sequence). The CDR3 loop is CAWSASRARYSNQPQHF. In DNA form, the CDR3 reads TGTGCCTGGAGTGCGTCCAGGGCGAGGTATAGCAATCAGCCCCAGCATTTT.

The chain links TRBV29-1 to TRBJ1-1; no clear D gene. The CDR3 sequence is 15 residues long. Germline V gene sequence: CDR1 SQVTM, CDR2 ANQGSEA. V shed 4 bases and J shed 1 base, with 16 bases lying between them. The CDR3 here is CSVGLRNSGNTEAFF. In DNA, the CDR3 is TGCAGCGTTGGGCTCCGAAACTCTGGGAACACTGAAGCTTTCTTT.

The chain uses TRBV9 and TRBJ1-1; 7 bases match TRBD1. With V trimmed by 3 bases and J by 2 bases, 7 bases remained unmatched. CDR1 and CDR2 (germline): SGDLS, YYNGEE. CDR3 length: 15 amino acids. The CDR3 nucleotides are TGTGCCAGCAGCGGCACAGGGGCCCAAAACACTGAAGCTTTCTTT. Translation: CASSGTGAQNTEAFF. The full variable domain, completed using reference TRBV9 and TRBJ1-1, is DSGVTQTPKHLITATGQRVTLRCSPRSGDLSVYWYQQSLDQGLQFLIQYYNGEERAKGNILERFSAQQFPDLHSELNLSSLELGDSALYFCASSGTGAQNTEAFFGQGTRLTVV.

Here the CDR3 reads CASSLASGSSGANVLTF. DNA for the CDR3: TGCGCCAGCAGCTTGGCCAGCGGCAGCTCTGGGGCCAACGTCCTGACTTTC. The chain uses TRBV5-1 and TRBJ2-6; a weak D match, TRBD2 (5 bases). Trimming pared 0 bases from V and 0 bases from J, leaving 10 bases between. Germline V gene data show CDR1 as SGHRS and CDR2 as YFSETQ. The length of the CDR3 is 17 residues.

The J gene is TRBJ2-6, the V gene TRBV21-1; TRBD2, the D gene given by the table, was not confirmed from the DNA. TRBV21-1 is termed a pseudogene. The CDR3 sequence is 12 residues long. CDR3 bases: TGCGGGAGATGCTCTGGGGCCAACGTCCTGACTTTC. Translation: CGRCSGANVLTF.

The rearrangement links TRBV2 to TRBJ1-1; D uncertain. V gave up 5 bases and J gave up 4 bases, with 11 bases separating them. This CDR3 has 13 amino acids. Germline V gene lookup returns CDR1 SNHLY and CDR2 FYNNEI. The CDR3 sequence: CASSSGIGTEAFF. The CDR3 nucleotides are TGTGCCAGCAGTTCAGGAATCGGCACTGAAGCTTTCTTT.

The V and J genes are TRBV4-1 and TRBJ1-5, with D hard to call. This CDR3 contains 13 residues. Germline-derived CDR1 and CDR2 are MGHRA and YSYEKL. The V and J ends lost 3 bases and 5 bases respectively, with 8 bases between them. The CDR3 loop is CASSQVQDQPQHF. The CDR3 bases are TGCGCCAGCAGCCAGGTCCAAGATCAGCCCCAGCATTTT.

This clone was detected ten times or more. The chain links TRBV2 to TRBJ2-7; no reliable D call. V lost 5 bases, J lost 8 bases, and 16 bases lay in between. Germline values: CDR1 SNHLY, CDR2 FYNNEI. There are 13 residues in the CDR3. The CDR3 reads CASSNSGEVKQYF. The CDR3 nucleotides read TGTGCCAGCAGTAACTCTGGCGAAGTGAAGCAGTACTTC.

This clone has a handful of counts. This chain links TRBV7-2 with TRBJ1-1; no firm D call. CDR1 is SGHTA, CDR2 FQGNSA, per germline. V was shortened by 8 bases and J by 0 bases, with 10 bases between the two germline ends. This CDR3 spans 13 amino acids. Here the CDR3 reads CASSKDLNTEAFF. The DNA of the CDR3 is TGTGCCAGCTCAAAGGACCTGAACACTGAAGCTTTCTTT.

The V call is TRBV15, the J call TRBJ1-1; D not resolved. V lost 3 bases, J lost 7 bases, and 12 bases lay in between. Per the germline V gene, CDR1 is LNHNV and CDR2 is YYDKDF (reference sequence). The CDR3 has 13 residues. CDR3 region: CATSRDATNEAFF. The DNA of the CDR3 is TGTGCCACCAGCAGGGACGCGACGAATGAAGCTTTCTTT.

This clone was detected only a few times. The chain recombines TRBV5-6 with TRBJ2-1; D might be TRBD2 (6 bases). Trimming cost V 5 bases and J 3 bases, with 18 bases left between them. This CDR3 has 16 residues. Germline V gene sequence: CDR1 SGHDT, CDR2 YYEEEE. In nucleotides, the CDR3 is TGTGCCAGCAGTTCAATCGGGGGAAAAGTCTACAATGAGCAGTTCTTC. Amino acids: CASSSIGGKVYNEQFF.

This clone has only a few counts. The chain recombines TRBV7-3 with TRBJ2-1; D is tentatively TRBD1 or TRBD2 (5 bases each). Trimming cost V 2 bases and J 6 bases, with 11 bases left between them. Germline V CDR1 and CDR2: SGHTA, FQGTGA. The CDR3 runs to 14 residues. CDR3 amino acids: CASSLGGYSNEQFF. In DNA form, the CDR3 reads TGTGCCAGCAGCTTAGGGGGTTATAGCAATGAGCAGTTCTTC.

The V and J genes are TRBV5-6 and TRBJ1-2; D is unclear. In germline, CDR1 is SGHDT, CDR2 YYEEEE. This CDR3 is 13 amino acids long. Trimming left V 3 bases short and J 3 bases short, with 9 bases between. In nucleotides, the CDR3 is TGTGCCAGCAGCTATACTGGTCACTATGGCTACACCTTC. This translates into CASSYTGHYGYTF. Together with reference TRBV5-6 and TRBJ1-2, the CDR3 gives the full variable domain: DAGVTQSPTHLIKTRGQQVTLRCSPKSGHDTVSWYQQALGQGPQFIFQYYEEEERQRGNFPDRFSGHQFPNYSSELNVNALLLGDSALYLCASSYTGHYGYTFGSGTRLTVV.

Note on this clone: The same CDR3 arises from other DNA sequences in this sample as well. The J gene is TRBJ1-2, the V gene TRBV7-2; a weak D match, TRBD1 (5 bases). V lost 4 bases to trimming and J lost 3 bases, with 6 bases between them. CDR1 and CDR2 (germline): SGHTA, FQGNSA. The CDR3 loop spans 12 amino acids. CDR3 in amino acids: CASSSGYYGYTF. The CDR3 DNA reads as TGTGCCAGCAGCTCAGGGTACTATGGCTACACCTTC.

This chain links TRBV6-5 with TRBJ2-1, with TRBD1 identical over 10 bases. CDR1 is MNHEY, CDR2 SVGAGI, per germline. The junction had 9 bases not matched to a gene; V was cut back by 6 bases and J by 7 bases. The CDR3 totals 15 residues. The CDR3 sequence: CASSLDRGLWNEQFF. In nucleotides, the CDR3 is TGTGCCAGCAGCCTCGACAGGGGGCTATGGAATGAGCAGTTCTTC.

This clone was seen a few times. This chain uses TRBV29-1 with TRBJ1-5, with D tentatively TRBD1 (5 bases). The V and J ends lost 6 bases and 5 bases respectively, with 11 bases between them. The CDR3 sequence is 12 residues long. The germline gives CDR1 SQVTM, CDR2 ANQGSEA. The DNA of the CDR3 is TGCAGCGTAGTCTGGGGGGATCAGCCCCAGCATTTT. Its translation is CSVVWGDQPQHF.

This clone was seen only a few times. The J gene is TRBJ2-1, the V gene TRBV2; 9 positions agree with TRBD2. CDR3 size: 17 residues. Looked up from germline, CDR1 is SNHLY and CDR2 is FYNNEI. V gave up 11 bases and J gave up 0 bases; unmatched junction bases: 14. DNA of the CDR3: TGTGCCTTAGTTCCGGGGCTAGCGGGAACCTCCTACAATGAGCAGTTCTTC. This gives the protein CALVPGLAGTSYNEQFF.

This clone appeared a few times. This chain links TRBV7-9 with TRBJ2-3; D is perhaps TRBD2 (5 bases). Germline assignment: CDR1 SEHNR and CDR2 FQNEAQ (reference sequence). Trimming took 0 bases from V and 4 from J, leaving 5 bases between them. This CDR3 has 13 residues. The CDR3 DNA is TGTGCCAGCAGCTTAGCGGGAGCAGATACGCAGTATTTT. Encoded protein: CASSLAGADTQYF.

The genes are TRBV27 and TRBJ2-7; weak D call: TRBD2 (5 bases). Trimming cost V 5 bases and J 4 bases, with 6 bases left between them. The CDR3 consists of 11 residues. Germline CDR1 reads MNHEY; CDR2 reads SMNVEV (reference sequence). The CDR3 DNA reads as TGTGCCAGCAGTCCGGGGTACGAGCAGTACTTC. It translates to CASSPGYEQYF.

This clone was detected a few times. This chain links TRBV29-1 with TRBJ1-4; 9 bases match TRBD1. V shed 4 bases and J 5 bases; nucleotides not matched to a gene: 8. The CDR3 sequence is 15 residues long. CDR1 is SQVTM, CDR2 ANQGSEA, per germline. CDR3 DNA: TGCAGCGTTGCCCGTTCGACAGGGGGAAATGAAAAACTGTTTTTT. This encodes CSVARSTGGNEKLFF.

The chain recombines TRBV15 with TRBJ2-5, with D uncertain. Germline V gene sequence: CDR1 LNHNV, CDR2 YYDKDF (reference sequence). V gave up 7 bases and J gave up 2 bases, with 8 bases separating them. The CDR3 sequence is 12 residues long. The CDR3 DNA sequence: TGTGCCACCAAAGCAGATCAAGAGACCCAGTACTTC. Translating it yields CATKADQETQYF.